Listed below are T cell receptor beta chains from one sample, sequenced in a study of T cells in Graves' hyperthyroidism and ophthalmopathy. One entry per CDR3 protein, called by TCRdb with MiXCR from the multiplex PCR reads. The sample includes hundreds of thousands of distinct CDR3 sequences, around 13% seen only once; the top ten take under 30%. The sample was blood. The source of these receptors is a woman aged 30 to 39 with Graves' hyperthyroidism. Each CDR3 is given with its conserved first and last residue. D genes are given only for firm matches. Part of the rows lack a size; the others show once, few, many or a class for expanded clones.

abundance	d_gene	v_gene	j_gene	CDR3aa	CDR3nt
many	TRBD2	TRBV12-3/TRBV12-4	TRBJ2-1	CASSLPPGLAGWRVSYNEQFF	TGTGCCAGCAGTTTACCCCCGGGACTAGCGGGATGGAGGGTATCCTACAATGAGCAGTTCTTC
.	.	TRBV6-5	TRBJ2-2	CPSSYLRNTGELFF	TGTCCCAGCAGTTACCTTAGGAACACCGGGGAGCTGTTTTTT
few	.	TRBV6-1	TRBJ2-2	CASRTGTSDTGELFF	TGTGCCAGCAGGACCGGGACGAGCGACACCGGGGAGCTGTTTTTT
few	.	TRBV11-2	TRBJ2-1	CASSSGPDSYNEQFF	TGTGCCAGCAGCTCTGGGCCCGACTCCTACAATGAGCAGTTCTTC
many	.	TRBV27	TRBJ1-1	CASRDSMNTEAFF	TGTGCCAGCAGGGACAGCATGAACACTGAAGCTTTCTTT
many	TRBD1	TRBV6-1	TRBJ1-2	CASSAGQAYGYTF	TGTGCCAGCAGTGCGGGACAGGCATATGGCTACACCTTC
few	TRBD1	TRBV28	TRBJ2-3	CASSRTGPSTDTQYF	TGTGCCAGCAGTCGGACAGGGCCTAGCACAGATACGCAGTATTTT
many	.	TRBV29-1	TRBJ1-2	CSVEDAGARGYGYTF	TGCAGCGTTGAAGACGCAGGGGCTCGTGGCTATGGCTACACCTTC
few	.	TRBV7-9	TRBJ2-2	CASSVGRITGELFF	TGTGCCAGCAGCGTTGGGAGGATCACCGGGGAGCTGTTTTTT
many	TRBD1	TRBV6-1	TRBJ1-5	CASSELGTVNQPQHF	TGTGCCAGCAGTGAACTCGGGACAGTCAATCAGCCCCAGCATTTT
many	.	TRBV13	TRBJ2-7	CASSLSRVYEQYF	TGTGCCAGCAGCTTATCCAGGGTCTACGAGCAGTACTTC
once	.	TRBV5-4	TRBJ1-1	CASSRAHTEAFF	TGTGCCAGCAGCCGGGCCCACACTGAAGCTTTCTTT
.	.	TRBV10-2	TRBJ2-1	CASSEGQGGNSYNEQFF	TGCGCCAGCAGTGAGGGGCAAGGAGGGAACTCCTACAATGAGCAGTTCTTC
.	TRBD1	TRBV7-2	TRBJ2-2	CASSHDDLSKGGADTGELFF	TGTGCCAGCAGCCACGACGACCTCAGTAAAGGGGGCGCCGACACCGGGGAGCTGTTTTTT
.	.	TRBV30	TRBJ1-6	CAMVLLVGSPLHF	TGTGCCATGGTCCTTCTCGTCGGATCACCCCTCCACTTT
.	.	TRBV7-3	TRBJ2-2	CASSGASGVGGELFF	TGTGCCAGCAGCGGCGCGTCGGGAGTGGGGGGGGAGCTGTTTTTT
once	TRBD2	TRBV7-3	TRBJ2-2	CASSLIGGGTGELFF	TGTGCCAGCAGCTTGATCGGGGGAGGGACCGGGGAGCTGTTTTTT
.	TRBD2	TRBV4-1	TRBJ2-5	CASIKAPGLADEYF	TGCGCCAGCATCAAAGCCCCGGGACTAGCAGACGAGTACTTC
many	TRBD1	TRBV6-5	TRBJ1-2	CASSYSKISGGNYGYTF	TGTGCCAGCAGTTACTCGAAAATATCAGGGGGCAACTATGGCTACACCTTC
many	.	TRBV12-3/TRBV12-4	TRBJ2-5	CASTNRAEGTQYF	TGTGCCAGCACGAACAGGGCGGAGGGGACCCAGTACTTC
few	TRBD1	TRBV29-1	TRBJ1-1	CSGLTGVAEAFF	TGCAGCGGGCTCACAGGGGTCGCTGAAGCTTTCTTT
many	TRBD2	TRBV2	TRBJ2-1	CASGGGRLAGYNEQFF	TGTGCCAGCGGGGGGGGGAGACTAGCGGGATACAATGAGCAGTTCTTC